Shown below are 15 T cell receptor beta chains from a single sample sequenced in a study of T cell repertoires in cytomegalovirus infection. Their antigens are not known. Each CDR3 protein is one row after TCRdb ran MiXCR on the reads. In the table there are hundreds of thousands of distinct CDR3 sequences, under 55% of which are singletons. The sample in question was cultured PBMCs, obtained from culture after CMV antigen stimulation. Receptors originate from a human donor in good health (CMV status not recorded). Some clones in this sample may be carry-over from other donors' samples.

The chain carries TRBV10-3 and TRBJ1-1; 7 bases are shared with TRBD1. CDR1 is ENHRY, CDR2 SYGVKD, per germline. The V gene end was trimmed by 6 bases and the J gene end by 3 bases; junction bases not matched to a gene: 4. The CDR3 is 13 residues long. The CDR3 DNA reads TGTGCCATCAGAGATACAGGGGACACTGAAGCTTTCTTT. Amino acid sequence: CAIRDTGDTEAFF.

CDR3 sequence reads: CASSTQMNTEAFF. CDR3 sequence (DNA): TGTGCCAGTAGTACTCAAATGAACACTGAAGCTTTCTTT. This rearrangement joins TRBV19 to TRBJ1-1; D unclear. The CDR3 extends over 13 amino acids. Germline loops: CDR1 LNHDA, CDR2 SQIVND (reference sequence). V lost 4 bases and J 0 bases, leaving 6 bases between the germline ends.

V is TRBV6-2 or TRBV6-3 and J is TRBJ2-7; a possible D gene is TRBD2 (6 bases). The V and J ends lost 11 bases and 1 base respectively, with 9 bases between them. CDR3 length: 11 amino acids. In germline, CDR1 is MNHEY, CDR2 SVGEGT. CDR3 nucleotides: TGTGCCGCGGGACTGTCCTACGAGCAGTACTTC. This encodes CAAGLSYEQYF.

The rearrangement uses TRBV6-1 and TRBJ1-2, with D unresolved. Trimming removed 10 bases at V and 4 bases at J, with 7 bases between. The CDR3 is made up of 10 amino acids. Germline CDR1 MNHNS, CDR2 SASEGT. The CDR3 protein is CATWGYGYTF. The CDR3 coding sequence is TGTGCCACCTGGGGCTATGGCTACACCTTC.

The chain has TRBV4-1 and TRBJ1-1; no reliable D call. With 0 bases removed from V and 2 bases from J, the gap between germline ends came to 4 bases. The CDR3 is made up of 13 amino acids. Germline V lookup: CDR1 MGHRA, CDR2 YSYEKL. The CDR3 DNA reads as TGCGCCAGCAGCCAAGAGGAAAACACTGAAGCTTTCTTT. Translating gives CASSQEENTEAFF.

V and J are TRBV11-2 and TRBJ1-2, with D perhaps matching TRBD1 (5 bases). Trimming stripped 3 bases from V and 4 bases from J, with 9 bases between. Germline CDR1 reads SGHAT; CDR2 reads FQNNGV. This CDR3 is 13 amino acids long. The CDR3 reads CASSFGASYGYTF. The CDR3 DNA reads TGTGCCAGCAGCTTTGGGGCTAGCTATGGCTACACCTTC.

This clonotype is a singleton in its sample. V usage is TRBV20-1 and J usage is TRBJ1-5; D gene ambiguous. The CDR3 totals 14 residues. V dropped 6 bases and J dropped 3 bases, with 15 bases sitting between them. Germline CDR1 and CDR2: DFQATT and SNEGSKA (reference sequence). CDR3 sequence (DNA): TGCAGTGCCCGGGGTTCGGGAGCCAATCAGCCCCAGCATTTT. The encoded protein is CSARGSGANQPQHF.

The rearrangement links TRBV19 to TRBJ2-5; the D gene is possibly TRBD1 (5 bases). The length of the CDR3 is 13 residues. Per the germline V gene, CDR1 is LNHDA and CDR2 is SQIVND (reference sequence). Trimming removed 8 bases at V and 0 bases at J, with 10 bases between. The CDR3 loop is CASAHRNQETQYF. The CDR3 DNA is TGTGCCAGTGCGCACAGGAACCAAGAGACCCAGTACTTC.

The chain joins TRBV6-1 to TRBJ1-1; D is perhaps TRBD1 (6 bases). This CDR3 region has 15 residues. CDR1 and CDR2 (germline): MNHNS, SASEGT. Trimming left V 2 bases short and J 1 base short, with 11 bases between. The CDR3 coding sequence is TGTGCCAGCAGTGAAATAGGGGGGTCGAACACTGAAGCTTTCTTT. This encodes CASSEIGGSNTEAFF.

The CDR3 nucleotides read TGTGCCAGCACCCAGAGAACCCTGGCGGCCCAGTACTTC. Residues: CASTQRTLAAQYF. The V call is TRBV6-2 or TRBV6-3, the J call TRBJ2-5; D gene uncertain. The germline V gene has CDR1 MNHEY and CDR2 SVGEGT. The CDR3 covers 13 residues. Trimming shortened V by 7 bases and J by 9 bases, and 18 bases separated the two germline ends.

This clonotype was observed many times. V and J are TRBV6-2 or TRBV6-3 and TRBJ2-5, with 9 nucleotides matching TRBD2. Germline V lookup: CDR1 MNHEY, CDR2 SVGEGT. This CDR3 comprises 13 residues. Trimming removed 2 bases from V and 5 bases from J; junction bases left unmatched: 0. The CDR3 nucleotides read TGTGCCAGCAGTTACGGACTAGCGGAGACCCAGTACTTC. Residues: CASSYGLAETQYF.

This clonotype was found a few times. This chain connects TRBV7-9 to TRBJ1-5, with D possibly matching TRBD1 (5 bases). The CDR3 runs 13 residues. V dropped 6 bases and J dropped 5 bases, with 11 bases sitting between them. Germline V lookup: CDR1 SEHNR, CDR2 FQNEAQ (reference sequence). CDR3 DNA sequence: TGTGCCAGCAGTTCCGGGACCTATCAGCCCCAGCATTTT. Its translation: CASSSGTYQPQHF.

The chain carries TRBV11-1 and TRBJ2-1; 9 nucleotides line up with TRBD1. CDR1 is SGHAT, CDR2 FQDESV, per germline (reference sequence). V dropped 2 bases and J dropped 1; count of bases not matched to a gene: 3. CDR3 length equals 16 residues. CDR3 sequence reads: CASSLFGTGSYNEQFF. CDR3 coding DNA: TGTGCCAGCAGCTTATTCGGGACAGGGTCCTACAATGAGCAGTTCTTC.

With respect to this clonotype: The junction shows a germline mismatch at one end, possibly a read error. This chain uses TRBV11-2 with TRBJ1-2; 8 positions agree with TRBD1. This CDR3 contains 13 residues. The V gene's germline CDR1 is SGHAT and CDR2 FQNNGV. The CDR3 is CASSPGQGYGYIF. The DNA of the CDR3 is TGTGCCAGCAGCCCCGGACAGGGCTATGGCTACATCTTC.

CDR3 region: CASSRQGGYNEQFF. The CDR3 DNA reads as TGTGCCAGCAGCCGACAGGGGGGCTACAATGAGCAGTTCTTC. The chain is built from TRBV5-5 and TRBJ2-1, with TRBD1 identical over 9 bases. Germline values: CDR1 SGHKS, CDR2 YYEKEE (reference sequence). The V and J ends lost 4 bases and 3 bases, in that order; junction bases with no gene match: 2. There are 14 residues in the CDR3. The full variable domain, with the rest looked up from reference TRBV5-5 and TRBJ2-1, is DAGVTQSPTHLIKTRGQQVTLRCSPISGHKSVSWYQQVLGQGPQFIFQYYEKEERGRGNFPDRFSARQFPNYSSELNVNALLLGDSALYLCASSRQGGYNEQFFGPGTRLTVL.